This T cell receptor beta chain originates from a study of CD8 T cells in Susac syndrome. RNA totalling about 0.5 to 1 ug underwent reverse transcription with random hexamers. TCRdb reprocessed the immunoSEQ multiplex PCR reads via MiXCR and lists one record per CDR3 protein. The sample has some 140,000 distinct CDR3 sequences, more than 75% seen once; the top ten hold under 0.25%. The CDR3 contains 12 residues. V was trimmed by 8 bases and J by 7 bases, leaving 12 bases between them. From germline, CDR1 is SGHTA and CDR2 FQGNSA. Sequencing was carried out using CD8+ T cells from PBMCs. This TCR derives from a human donor with multiple sclerosis. The V and J genes are TRBV7-2 and TRBJ2-1, with D perhaps TRBD2 (5 bases). CDR3 bases: TGTGCCAGCTGGTTGCGGAGGAATGAGCAGTTCTTC. This encodes CASWLRRNEQFF.